The entry that follows covers one T cell receptor beta chain sequence. Seattle researchers signed up patients amid active infection and tracked them longitudinally. This sample is drawn from a study of blood T cell repertoires in COVID-19. Whole-study context: Both acute and convalescent COVID-19 samples were obtained from the United States, Italy and Spain. PBMCs, B-cell-depleted T cells, or T cells were the source of the cDNA or gDNA that made up the material.

Per the original methods: Amplification of reference gene primers was used by the study to estimate nucleated cell counts. Libraries were prepared by immunoSEQ multiplex PCR; TCRdb keeps only in-frame clonotypes and omits some of them. That table gives V, J and clone size, and the DNA gave D and trimming. The top ten clones hold approximately 10% of a sample with about 190,000 clones, about 81% of them seen once. What was sequenced was peripheral blood. This clonotype was obtained from an elderly woman with COVID-19, enrolled during active disease.

CDR3 DNA: TGTGCCAGCAGTGTCAGTGTTACCGGGGAGCTGTTTTTT. Translation gives CASSVSVTGELFF. This chain joins TRBV2 and TRBJ2-2, with no clear D. CDR1 is SNHLY, CDR2 FYNNEI, per germline. Trimming stripped 4 bases from V and 5 bases from J, with 8 bases between. CDR3 length equals 13 residues.